The 29 T cell receptor beta chains reported below all come from one sample, sequenced in a study of T cell repertoires in cytomegalovirus infection. Via MiXCR, TCRdb re-called the reads, giving one row per CDR3 protein. The sample lists 250,000 to 300,000 distinct CDR3 sequences; less than 9.5% were seen once. Specimen: PBMCs. These receptors were taken from a human donor in good health (CMV status not recorded). Some clones in this sample may be carry-over from other donors' samples.

V is TRBV15 and J is TRBJ2-1; perhaps D is TRBD1 or TRBD2 (5 bases each). Trimming pared 7 bases from V and 3 bases from J, leaving 22 bases between. Germline lookup yields CDR1 LNHNV and CDR2 YYDKDF (reference sequence). This CDR3 region has 17 residues. CDR3 in DNA: TGTGCCACCAACGAAAACCGGGACCCTTCTAACTACAATGAGCAGTTCTTC. Amino acid sequence: CATNENRDPSNYNEQFF.

In this sample, this clonotype turned up a few times. The V call is TRBV19, the J call TRBJ2-6; D gene uncertain. This CDR3 is built from 12 residues. Between the trimmed V and J ends, which lost 6 bases and 8 bases, there was a span of 8 bases. The germline V gene encodes CDR1 LNHDA and CDR2 SQIVND (reference sequence). Here the CDR3 reads CASSPLPNVLTF. The CDR3 DNA sequence: TGTGCCAGTAGCCCTTTACCCAACGTCCTGACTTTC.

The chain joins TRBV28 to TRBJ1-1; possible D gene TRBD1, 6 bases. V was pared by 5 bases and J by 1 base, with 17 bases between. The CDR3 extends over 16 amino acids. Per the germline V gene, CDR1 is MDHEN and CDR2 is SYDVKM. CDR3 sequence (DNA): TGTGCCAGCAGTCCTACCTTCGGGGGCCAGAACACTGAAGCTTTCTTT. Amino acid sequence: CASSPTFGGQNTEAFF. Filled out from reference TRBV28 and TRBJ1-1, the complete variable domain reads DVKVTQSSRYLVKRTGEKVFLECVQDMDHENMFWYRQDPGLGLRLIYFSYDVKMKEKGDIPEGYSVSREKKERFSLILESASTNQTSMYLCASSPTFGGQNTEAFFGQGTRLTVV.

This clonotype was seen only a few times. V and J are TRBV5-4 and TRBJ2-2; D gene ambiguous. Germline values: CDR1 SGHNT, CDR2 YYREEE (reference sequence). The CDR3 is 17 amino acids. The V end was cut by 0 bases, the J end by 7 bases, with 19 bases between. CDR3 loop: CASSLGAPIIGSGELFF. The CDR3 bases are TGTGCCAGCAGCTTGGGGGCCCCAATAATAGGCAGCGGGGAGCTGTTTTTT.

This clonotype was picked up many times. This rearrangement joins TRBV12-3 or TRBV12-4 to TRBJ1-5, with TRBD1 identical over 9 bases. There are 15 residues in the CDR3. V lost 6 bases, J lost 1 base, and 4 bases stayed unmatched. Here the CDR3 reads CASSVGTGSNQPQHF. In nucleotides, the CDR3 is TGTGCCAGCAGCGTTGGGACAGGGAGCAATCAGCCCCAGCATTTT.

This clonotype was seen at least ten times. The J gene is TRBJ1-1, the V gene TRBV7-8; D might be TRBD1 (5 bases). CDR1 and CDR2 from the germline V gene are SGHVS and FQNEAQ. Trimming cost V 4 bases and J 5 bases, with 14 bases left between them. The CDR3 has 14 amino acids. This CDR3 reads CASSSFDRSTEAFF. The DNA for the CDR3 is TGTGCCAGCAGCTCTTTTGACAGATCGACTGAAGCTTTCTTT.

This clonotype occurred many times. The chain recombines TRBV2 with TRBJ2-1; D may be TRBD2 (5 bases). The ends were cut back, 8 bases at V and 0 bases at J, with 11 bases in the middle. The CDR3 is made up of 14 amino acids. Germline assignment: CDR1 SNHLY and CDR2 FYNNEI. The CDR3 is CASRTDNSYNEQFF. CDR3 in DNA: TGTGCCAGCCGGACTGATAACTCCTACAATGAGCAGTTCTTC.

This clonotype was recorded a few times. This chain connects TRBV28 to TRBJ1-2, with D uncertain. With 6 bases removed from V and 8 bases from J, the gap between germline ends came to 16 bases. Germline CDR1 reads MDHEN; CDR2 reads SYDVKM. This CDR3 spans 13 amino acids. Here the CDR3 DNA reads TGTGCCAGCAGGCTTTCCCAGGTGGACGGCTACACCTTC. Amino acids: CASRLSQVDGYTF.

This clonotype was recorded at least ten times. The rearrangement links TRBV28 to TRBJ2-6; D is uncertain. Germline V gene lookup returns CDR1 MDHEN and CDR2 SYDVKM. V lost 6 bases and J lost 0, with 6 bases in between. The CDR3 is 14 amino acids. The CDR3 reads CASRSPSGANVLTF. The CDR3 nucleotides are TGTGCCAGCAGATCCCCCTCTGGGGCCAACGTCCTGACTTTC.

This clonotype was seen at least ten times. The chain uses TRBV28 and TRBJ2-2, with 10 bases identical to TRBD2. Germline trimming cut 2 bases from V and 7 bases from J; bases unmatched to any gene: 7. The CDR3 is made up of 16 amino acids. Germline V lookup: CDR1 MDHEN, CDR2 SYDVKM. The CDR3 DNA reads TGTGCCAGCAGTTTAGGGGTAGCGGGGGGCCTCGGGGAGCTGTTTTTT. Translation: CASSLGVAGGLGELFF. The full variable domain, with the rest looked up from reference TRBV28 and TRBJ2-2, is DVKVTQSSRYLVKRTGEKVFLECVQDMDHENMFWYRQDPGLGLRLIYFSYDVKMKEKGDIPEGYSVSREKKERFSLILESASTNQTSMYLCASSLGVAGGLGELFFGEGSRLTVL.

This clonotype was picked up a small number of times. This chain uses TRBV7-9 with TRBJ2-5; 8 nucleotides agree with TRBD1. V was clipped by 5 bases and J by 3 bases; unmatched bases: 8. The CDR3 is made up of 15 amino acids. Germline-derived CDR1 and CDR2 are SEHNR and FQNEAQ (reference sequence). The CDR3 DNA is TGTGCCAGCAGCCCTCAGGACAGGGTGAAAGAGACCCAGTACTTC. The encoded protein is CASSPQDRVKETQYF. The variable domain in full, with the rest retrieved from reference TRBV7-9 and TRBJ2-5, is DTGVSQNPRHKITKRGQNVTFRCDPISEHNRLYWYRQTLGQGPEFLTYFQNEAQLEKSRLLSDRFSAERPKGSFSTLEIQRTEQGDSAMYLCASSPQDRVKETQYFGPGTRLLVL.

This clonotype was counted ten times or more. The chain links TRBV7-2 to TRBJ2-7; D call uncertain. Trimming cost V 3 bases and J 3 bases, with 9 bases left between them. The length of the CDR3 is 13 residues. CDR1 is SGHTA, CDR2 FQGNSA, per germline. Here the CDR3 DNA reads TGTGCCAGCAGCTTGAATACCTTCTACGAGCAGTACTTC. Translated, it gives CASSLNTFYEQYF.

At least ten counts were recorded for this clonotype. J is TRBJ2-5 and V is TRBV7-8; the match to TRBD2 covers 8 bases. CDR1 and CDR2 (germline): SGHVS, FQNEAQ. J gave up 7 bases and V 1 base, and 5 bases lay outside the gene matches. The CDR3 has 14 residues. The CDR3, as DNA: TGTGCCAGCAGCTTAGTATCCAGCGGGGGGACCCAGTACTTC. Amino acid sequence: CASSLVSSGGTQYF. Based on the CDR3 plus reference TRBV7-8 and TRBJ2-5, the full variable domain is GAGVSQSPRYKVAKRGQDVALRCDPISGHVSLFWYQQALGQGPEFLTYFQNEAQLDKSGLPSDRFFAERPEGSVSTLKIQRTQQEDSAVYLCASSLVSSGGTQYFGPGTRLLVL.

J is TRBJ1-5 and V is TRBV15; a possible D gene is TRBD1 (6 bases). In germline, CDR1 is LNHNV, CDR2 YYDKDF (reference sequence). The CDR3 is 16 residues long. The V end lost 1 base, the J end lost 2 bases, and 12 bases lay between the germline ends. CDR3 nucleotide sequence: TGTGCCACCAGCAGAGGAGGGGGGGCGGGCAATCAGCCCCAGCATTTT. As protein: CATSRGGGAGNQPQHF.

This clonotype showed up many times. The J gene is TRBJ2-7, the V gene TRBV28, with unresolved D. The CDR3 length is 13 residues. Deletions cut 5 bases from V and 3 bases from J, with 11 bases between. Germline V CDR1 and CDR2: MDHEN, SYDVKM. In nucleotides, the CDR3 is TGTGCCAGCAGTGGATCCCCGAGCTACGAGCAGTACTTC. It yields the protein CASSGSPSYEQYF.

In this sample, this clonotype turned up many times. The rearrangement joins TRBV28 to TRBJ1-4, with no clear D. V was shortened by 9 bases and J by 0 bases, with 11 bases between the two germline ends. Germline V gene lookup returns CDR1 MDHEN and CDR2 SYDVKM. This CDR3 spans 14 amino acids. The CDR3 DNA reads as TGTGCCAGTAACGGAGCAGCAACTAATGAAAAACTGTTTTTT. Translation gives CASNGAATNEKLFF. Full variable domain (missing parts from reference TRBV28 and TRBJ1-4): DVKVTQSSRYLVKRTGEKVFLECVQDMDHENMFWYRQDPGLGLRLIYFSYDVKMKEKGDIPEGYSVSREKKERFSLILESASTNQTSMYLCASNGAATNEKLFFGSGTQLSVL.

This clonotype was detected ten times or more. The DNA for the CDR3 is TGTGCCAGCAGCTTAGATTCGGCAGCCTCTGGAAACACCATATATTTT. Its translation is CASSLDSAASGNTIYF. The chain is built from TRBV7-2 and TRBJ1-3, with D hard to call. The germline V gene encodes CDR1 SGHTA and CDR2 FQGNSA. Trimming left V 1 base short and J 0 bases short, with 10 bases between. CDR3 length equals 16 residues.

This clonotype has a handful of counts. The chain couples TRBV27 to TRBJ2-3, with 8 bases fitting TRBD2. The CDR3 runs to 17 residues. With V trimmed by 6 bases and J by 5 bases, 16 bases remained unmatched. Germline assignment: CDR1 MNHEY and CDR2 SMNVEV (reference sequence). The CDR3 sequence is CASRNPPGGAMGDTQYF. CDR3 nucleotides: TGTGCCAGCAGAAACCCCCCCGGGGGGGCCATGGGAGATACGCAGTATTTT.

V usage is TRBV7-2 and J usage is TRBJ1-6; 11 nucleotides line up with TRBD1. There are 19 residues in the CDR3. Germline-derived CDR1 and CDR2 are SGHTA and FQGNSA. V gave up 4 bases and J gave up 3 bases; unmatched junction bases: 11. CDR3 in DNA: TGTGCCAGCAGCTCTTTCGGAGGACAGGGGGCGAGCTATAATTCACCCCTCCACTTT. Protein: CASSSFGGQGASYNSPLHF.

This clonotype was recorded many times. This chain joins TRBV7-2 and TRBJ2-2, with TRBD1 matching over 8 bases. Germline values: CDR1 SGHTA, CDR2 FQGNSA. This CDR3 is 15 amino acids long. With V trimmed by 4 bases and J by 5 bases, 6 bases remained unmatched. The CDR3, as DNA: TGTGCCAGCAGCTCCCGACAGGGGAATACCGGGGAGCTGTTTTTT. It translates to CASSSRQGNTGELFF.

This clonotype was seen ten or more times. The genes are TRBV7-2 and TRBJ2-7; 10 bases match TRBD2. CDR1 is SGHTA, CDR2 FQGNSA, per germline. The CDR3 totals 16 residues. The V gene end was trimmed by 5 bases and the J gene end by 6 bases; junction bases not matched to a gene: 13. The CDR3, as DNA: TGTGCCAGCAGCCAGGGCCCCTCCGGGACTAGCGTCGAGCAGTACTTC. Its protein product is CASSQGPSGTSVEQYF.

This clonotype was counted many times. The genes are TRBV7-3 and TRBJ2-2, with 7 bases that match TRBD2. Per the germline V gene, CDR1 is SGHTA and CDR2 is FQGTGA. The CDR3 covers 15 residues. V dropped 1 base and J dropped 6; count of bases not matched to a gene: 5. In DNA, the CDR3 is TGTGCCAGCAGCTTAAATGGACTAGTGGCCGGGGAGCTGTTTTTT. This gives the protein CASSLNGLVAGELFF.

The chain carries TRBV5-8 and TRBJ2-3; D perhaps matches TRBD1 (7 bases). Trimming shortened V by 1 base and J by 3 bases, and 12 bases separated the two germline ends. The CDR3 sequence is 15 residues long. The germline CDR1 and CDR2 sequences are SGHTS and YDEGEE. CDR3 loop: CASSLLRGETDTQYF. For the CDR3, the DNA is TGTGCCAGCAGCTTGCTCAGGGGGGAGACAGATACGCAGTATTTT.

The table lists this clonotype with many counts. CDR3 DNA sequence: TGTGCCAGCAGCTTACAGATAGAGCAGTACTTC. This gives the protein CASSLQIEQYF. V usage is TRBV7-2 and J usage is TRBJ2-7; D call uncertain. This CDR3 spans 11 amino acids. Germline V gene lookup returns CDR1 SGHTA and CDR2 FQGNSA. The ends were cut back, 2 bases at V and 7 bases at J, with 6 bases in the middle.

This clonotype was seen many times. This chain connects TRBV12-3 or TRBV12-4 to TRBJ2-7; 10 nucleotides align to TRBD1. The CDR3 contains 15 residues. With 3 bases clipped from V and 7 bases from J, the junction kept 9 bases outside the gene matches. CDR3 sequence: CASSFRGTGAGEQYF. The CDR3 bases are TGTGCCAGCAGTTTCAGGGGGACAGGGGCGGGGGAGCAGTACTTC.

This clonotype has at least ten counts. CDR3 DNA sequence: TGTGCCAGCAGCCATGAGCGTTCGAACACCGGGGAGCTGTTTTTT. It codes for CASSHERSNTGELFF. The rearrangement links TRBV5-4 to TRBJ2-2; unclear D gene. The V end was cut by 4 bases, the J end by 0 bases, with 10 bases between. There are 15 residues in the CDR3. CDR1 SGHNT and CDR2 YYREEE come from the germline V gene (reference sequence).

There are a few counts of this clonotype. The J gene is TRBJ2-7, the V gene TRBV7-2; unclear D gene. The CDR3 sequence is 14 residues long. Trimming took 0 bases from V and 2 from J, leaving 8 bases between them. From germline, CDR1 is SGHTA and CDR2 FQGNSA. This CDR3 is CASSLARTAYEQYF. The CDR3 bases are TGTGCCAGCAGCTTAGCGCGCACAGCCTACGAGCAGTACTTC.

This clonotype came up many times. J is TRBJ1-4 and V is TRBV7-6; D gene uncertain. Germline CDR1 reads SGHVS; CDR2 reads FNYEAQ. This CDR3 spans 17 amino acids. Trimming left V 4 bases short and J 4 bases short, with 19 bases between. In DNA form, the CDR3 reads TGTGCCAGCAGCTCCTCGATCGGCGGATCTTATAATGAAAAACTGTTTTTT. Amino acids: CASSSSIGGSYNEKLFF.

Of note for this clonotype: Lacking the conserved final phenylalanine or tryptophan, this CDR3 likely reflects a read error. V usage is TRBV20-1 and J usage is TRBJ2-3, with D possibly TRBD2 on 5 matching bases. Trimming removed 6 bases from V and 4 bases from J, with 20 bases in between. There are 15 residues in the CDR3. The germline CDR1 and CDR2 sequences are DFQATT and SNEGSKA (reference sequence). CDR3 in DNA: TGCAGTGCCCCGTATAGGACTGGCGGGTCAGATACGCAGTATTCT. Amino acid sequence: CSAPYRTGGSDTQYS.